This T cell receptor beta chain stems from a study of T-cell reconstitution after alpha-beta-depleted transplantation in children. At least ten counts were recorded for this clonotype. TCRbeta library preparation incorporated unique molecular identifiers. TCRdb reprocessed the PCR reads with MiXCR, giving one entry per CDR3 protein. Of about 240,000 distinct CDR3 sequences listed, 9.5% to 15% are singletons. The germline gives CDR1 SQVTM, CDR2 ANQGSEA. The junction had 7 bases not matched to a gene; V was cut back by 4 bases and J by 6 bases. The CDR3 has 13 amino acids. This specimen consisted of PBMCs from the stem cell graft donor, obtained from the stem cell graft. The TCR comes from a human donor who donated a stem cell graft to a child with acute lymphoblastic leukemia. The gene calls are TRBV29-1 and TRBJ1-2, with 8 bases fitting TRBD1. The CDR3 DNA reads TGCAGCGTTGCGGACAGGGCCTCGGATGGCTACACCTTC. Translation: CSVADRASDGYTF.